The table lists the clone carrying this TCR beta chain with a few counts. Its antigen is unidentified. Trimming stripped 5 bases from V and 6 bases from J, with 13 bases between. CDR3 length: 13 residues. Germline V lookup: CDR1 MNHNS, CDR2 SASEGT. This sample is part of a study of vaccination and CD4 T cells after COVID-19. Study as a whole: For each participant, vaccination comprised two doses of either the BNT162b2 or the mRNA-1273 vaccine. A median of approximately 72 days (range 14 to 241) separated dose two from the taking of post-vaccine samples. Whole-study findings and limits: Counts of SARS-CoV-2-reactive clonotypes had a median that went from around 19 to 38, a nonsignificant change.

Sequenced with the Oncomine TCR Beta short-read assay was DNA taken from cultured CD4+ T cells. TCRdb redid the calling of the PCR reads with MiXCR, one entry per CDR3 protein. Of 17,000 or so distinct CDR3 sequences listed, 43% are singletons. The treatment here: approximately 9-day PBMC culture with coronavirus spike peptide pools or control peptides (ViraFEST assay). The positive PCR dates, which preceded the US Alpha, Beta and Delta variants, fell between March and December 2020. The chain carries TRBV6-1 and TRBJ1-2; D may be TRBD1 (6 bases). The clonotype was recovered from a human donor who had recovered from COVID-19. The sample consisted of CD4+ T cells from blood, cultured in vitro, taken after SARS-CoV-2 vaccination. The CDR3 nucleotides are TGTGCCAGCAGTCGGACAGAGTTTAATGGCTACACCTTC. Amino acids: CASSRTEFNGYTF.